This TCR beta chain was sequenced during a study of cytomegalovirus exposure and HLA in healthy donors. At the level of the study: It was reported in a later analysis that the same platform had been used for the 120 validation repertoires as for the 550 to 700 first-cohort repertoires.

Profiling relied on immunoSEQ multiplex PCR, and the TCRdb table lists in-frame clones only, not all of them. The data contain 120,000 or so clones, about 88% of them singletons. Concerning this clone: Its antigen is undetermined.

Study-wide points: Cytomegalovirus status was reportedly diagnosed by the classifier with high sensitivity and specificity.

This CDR3 has 16 residues. Germline CDR1 and CDR2: MDHEN and SYDVKM. The V end was cut by 4 bases, the J end by 3 bases, with 15 bases between. V and J are TRBV28 and TRBJ1-4; possibly TRBD1 for D (5 bases). The sequencing input was PBMCs. The sequence came from a woman aged 18-29 years in good health and CMV-seronegative. DNA of the CDR3: TGTGCCAGCAGTTCCCCCCCGGGGGATGCTAATGAAAAACTGTTTTTT. The encoded protein is CASSSPPGDANEKLFF.